The 30 T cell receptor beta chains in this list originate from one sample, sequenced in a study of lymphopenia after photon versus proton radiotherapy. Sequenced by immunoSEQ multiplex PCR; TCRdb stores in-frame clones only, minus some. The table shows tens of thousands of clones, with over 80% occurring only once. The starting material was peripheral blood, obtained from a patient treated with proton-based radiotherapy. These receptors were taken from an older woman with pancreatic cancer.

The sample holds one count of this clone. The chain is built from TRBV28 and TRBJ2-1; unclear D gene. The germline CDR1 and CDR2 sequences are MDHEN and SYDVKM. The CDR3 spans 15 residues. V lost 4 bases to trimming and J lost 4 bases, with 14 bases between them. The CDR3 nucleotides are TGTGCCAGCAGTTCAGGTGGCGTTGGGTACAATGAGCAGTTCTTC. It yields the protein CASSSGGVGYNEQFF.

The gene calls are TRBV15 and TRBJ1-4; 7 bases are shared with TRBD1. The CDR3 extends over 15 amino acids. CDR1 and CDR2 (germline): LNHNV, YYDKDF (reference sequence). J was trimmed by 13 bases and V by 5 bases; bases with no gene match: 16. CDR3 DNA: TGTGCCACCAGCTCCCTCGACACGGCCCAGGGGGGACTGTTTTTT. Amino acids: CATSSLDTAQGGLFF.

The chain uses TRBV2 and TRBJ2-1, with a weak D call TRBD2 (6 bases). Trimming took off 7 bases at V and 10 bases at J, with 17 bases between the two ends. CDR1 is SNHLY, CDR2 FYNNEI, per germline. This CDR3 spans 13 amino acids. The chain's CDR3 is CASMVAVVGEQFF. As DNA, the CDR3 is TGTGCCAGCATGGTAGCGGTGGTCGGGGAGCAGTTCTTC. Full variable domain (outside the CDR3, taken from reference TRBV2 and TRBJ2-1): EPEVTQTPSHQVTQMGQEVILRCVPISNHLYFYWYRQILGQKVEFLVSFYNNEISEKSEIFDDQFSVERPDGSNFTLKIRSTKLEDSAMYFCASMVAVVGEQFFGPGTRLTVL.

The genes are TRBV6-1 and TRBJ1-4; 9 bases agree with TRBD1. CDR1 is MNHNS, CDR2 SASEGT, per germline. The trim removed 5 bases at V and 8 bases at J, leaving 9 bases unmatched. The CDR3 length is 15 residues. The CDR3 nucleotides read TGTGCCAGCAGTCCCCGGACAGGGGTTACGGAAAAACTGTTTTTT. It encodes CASSPRTGVTEKLFF.

This chain uses TRBV10-3 with TRBJ2-2; the D call may be TRBD1 or TRBD2 (5 bases each). With 0 bases removed from V and 6 bases from J, the gap between germline ends came to 11 bases. This CDR3 comprises 15 residues. Germline values: CDR1 ENHRY, CDR2 SYGVKD. DNA of the CDR3: TGTGCCATCAGTGAGTCGAAAGGGGACGCCGGGGAGCTGTTTTTT. Translation gives CAISESKGDAGELFF.

The rearrangement uses TRBV7-2 and TRBJ2-2; D not resolved. The V end lost 4 bases, the J end lost 2 bases, and 5 bases lay between the germline ends. Germline CDR1 SGHTA, CDR2 FQGNSA. This CDR3 contains 13 residues. Written as DNA, the CDR3 is TGTGCCAGCAGCTATAAAAACACCGGGGAGCTGTTTTTT. Encoded protein: CASSYKNTGELFF.

The chain carries TRBV7-3 and TRBJ2-1; D is uncertain. Looked up from germline, CDR1 is SGHTA and CDR2 is FQGTGA. The CDR3 is made up of 14 amino acids. Trimming left V 5 bases short and J 5 bases short, with 13 bases between. This CDR3 is CASSPSVQHNEQFF. The CDR3 DNA reads TGTGCCAGCAGCCCAAGTGTACAGCACAATGAGCAGTTCTTC.

The chain is built from TRBV15 and TRBJ1-2; the D gene is possibly TRBD1 (5 bases). The V end lost 0 bases, the J end lost 1 base, and 21 bases lay between the germline ends. The germline CDR1 and CDR2 sequences are LNHNV and YYDKDF (reference sequence). CDR3 length: 19 amino acids. The CDR3 DNA follows: TGTGCCACCAGCAGAGAGACCGCGTCGACAGCAACCCTTAACTATGGCTACACCTTC. Translating it yields CATSRETASTATLNYGYTF. Using reference TRBV15 and TRBJ1-2 for the parts outside the CDR3, the full variable domain is DAMVIQNPRYQVTQFGKPVTLSCSQTLNHNVMYWYQQKSSQAPKLLFHYYDKDFNNEADTPDNFQSRRPNTSFCFLDIRSPGLGDTAMYLCATSRETASTATLNYGYTFGSGTRLTVV.

The chain links TRBV11-1 to TRBJ2-1; D uncertain. The CDR3 consists of 11 residues. The ends were cut back, 3 bases at V and 6 bases at J, with 3 bases in the middle. Germline CDR1 is SGHAT and CDR2 is FQDESV (reference sequence). The CDR3: CASSFVNEQFF. The CDR3 nucleotides read TGTGCCAGCAGCTTCGTCAATGAGCAGTTCTTC.

The rearrangement uses TRBV11-3 and TRBJ2-5, with TRBD2 matching 12 bases. The CDR3 consists of 17 residues. Losses at the gene ends were 5 bases for V and 1 base for J; bases not matched to a gene: 8. In germline, CDR1 is SGHNT, CDR2 YENEEA. Written as DNA, the CDR3 is TGTGCCAGCAGCCCCCCCGGACTAGCGGGATCCCAAGAGACCCAGTACTTC. It specifies CASSPPGLAGSQETQYF.

This chain connects TRBV19 to TRBJ1-1; 7 positions agree with TRBD1. The CDR3 has 12 residues. CDR1 is LNHDA, CDR2 SQIVND, per germline (reference sequence). J gave up 11 bases and V 6 bases, and 9 bases lay outside the gene matches. Here the CDR3 reads CASSLIQGSAFF. CDR3 in DNA: TGTGCCAGTAGCCTGATACAGGGGTCGGCTTTCTTT.

This clone was seen a few times. This chain joins TRBV29-1 and TRBJ2-5; TRBD2 might be the D (6 bases). V was cut by 6 bases and J by 1 base, with 12 bases left in between. The CDR3 loop spans 13 amino acids. The V gene's germline CDR1 is SQVTM and CDR2 ANQGSEA. The CDR3 protein is CSVMGGAQETQYF. The DNA of the CDR3 is TGCAGCGTCATGGGGGGAGCCCAAGAGACCCAGTACTTC.

The chain uses TRBV2 and TRBJ1-1, with 8 bases lining up with TRBD1. J gave up 1 base and V 6 bases, and 1 base lay outside the gene matches. Germline CDR1 is SNHLY and CDR2 is FYNNEI. This CDR3 contains 13 residues. CDR3 sequence: CASRGTGNTEAFF. The CDR3 region has the DNA TGTGCCAGCAGGGGGACAGGGAACACTGAAGCTTTCTTT. The whole variable domain, remainder taken from reference TRBV2 and TRBJ1-1, is EPEVTQTPSHQVTQMGQEVILRCVPISNHLYFYWYRQILGQKVEFLVSFYNNEISEKSEIFDDQFSVERPDGSNFTLKIRSTKLEDSAMYFCASRGTGNTEAFFGQGTRLTVV.

The V and J genes are TRBV30 and TRBJ1-1, with D possibly TRBD1 on 5 matching bases. The germline V and J ends were trimmed by 2 bases and 5 bases, with 15 bases remaining between them. Germline values: CDR1 GTSNPN, CDR2 SVGIG (reference sequence). CDR3 length: 14 amino acids. CDR3 sequence (DNA): TGTGCCTGGAGTACGGAGTTACGGGGGACTGAAGCTTTCTTT. Amino acids: CAWSTELRGTEAFF.

The J gene is TRBJ2-7, the V gene TRBV28; 9 positions match TRBD1. With V trimmed by 4 bases and J by 1 base, 5 bases remained unmatched. The CDR3 has 15 residues. Per germline, CDR1 MDHEN and CDR2 SYDVKM. The chain's CDR3 is CASSYTGGTSYEQYF. CDR3 coding DNA: TGTGCCAGCAGTTATACAGGGGGCACATCCTACGAGCAGTACTTC.

The chain links TRBV5-1 to TRBJ2-7; 8 nucleotides agree with TRBD2. This CDR3 contains 16 residues. From germline, CDR1 is SGHRS and CDR2 YFSETQ. The J segment lost 0 bases and the V segment lost 0 bases, leaving 5 bases of the junction unmatched. In nucleotides, the CDR3 is TGCGCCAGCAGCTTGGTGGCTAGCGGGTTCTCCTACGAGCAGTACTTC. This gives the protein CASSLVASGFSYEQYF.

The genes are TRBV6-5 and TRBJ2-7; D gene unclear. The CDR3 is made up of 14 amino acids. CDR1 is MNHEY, CDR2 SVGAGI, per germline. Deletions cut 5 bases from V and 5 bases from J, with 16 bases between. The CDR3 DNA is TGTGCCAGCAGTCGTCTCCAGAGGCCGGACGAGCAGTACTTC. It encodes CASSRLQRPDEQYF.

The gene calls are TRBV7-2 and TRBJ2-2, with 9 positions matching TRBD1. The CDR3 extends over 15 amino acids. Germline assignment: CDR1 SGHTA and CDR2 FQGNSA. V shed 7 bases, J shed 3 bases, and the junction held 6 bases outside the gene matches. CDR3 DNA sequence: TGTGCCAGCATACAGGGGGCGCGGGACACCGGGGAGCTGTTTTTT. Translation: CASIQGARDTGELFF.

The gene calls are TRBV5-1 and TRBJ2-7; TRBD2 is a possible D gene (6 bases). Germline loops: CDR1 SGHRS, CDR2 YFSETQ. Trimming stripped 1 base from V and 3 bases from J, with 11 bases between. CDR3 size: 14 residues. This CDR3 reads CASSLTSNYYEQYF. The CDR3 DNA follows: TGCGCCAGCAGCTTGACTAGCAATTACTACGAGCAGTACTTC.

V and J are TRBV19 and TRBJ2-1; TRBD1 is a possible D gene (6 bases). The germline gives CDR1 LNHDA, CDR2 SQIVND (reference sequence). V dropped 5 bases and J dropped 0 bases, with 14 bases sitting between them. The CDR3 runs to 16 residues. CDR3 coding DNA: TGTGCCAGTAGTGAAGACAGGAGTAGCTCCTACAATGAGCAGTTCTTC. Protein product: CASSEDRSSSYNEQFF.

This chain joins TRBV30 and TRBJ2-7; possible D gene TRBD1, 5 bases. Germline V gene sequence: CDR1 GTSNPN, CDR2 SVGIG (reference sequence). Trimming pared 4 bases from V and 0 bases from J, leaving 10 bases between. CDR3 length: 13 residues. In nucleotides, the CDR3 is TGTGCCTGGACTAGGGGAAGCTCCTACGAGCAGTACTTC. Protein product: CAWTRGSSYEQYF.

The chain carries TRBV7-3 and TRBJ1-1; D not resolved. V lost 2 bases and J lost 4, with 8 bases in between. This CDR3 contains 13 residues. Germline loops: CDR1 SGHTA, CDR2 FQGTGA. The CDR3 DNA is TGTGCCAGCAGCTTATCACGGGTCACTGAAGCTTTCTTT. Translated: CASSLSRVTEAFF.

The chain joins TRBV19 to TRBJ2-1; tentative D call: TRBD2 (6 bases). CDR3 length: 18 amino acids. The germline V gene encodes CDR1 LNHDA and CDR2 SQIVND (reference sequence). The V gene lost 5 bases and the J gene lost 1 base, with 21 bases spanning the gap. CDR3 nucleotides: TGTGCCAGTAGTCCAAAACCAGCGGGTAGAGCGTCCTACAATGAGCAGTTCTTC. This gives the protein CASSPKPAGRASYNEQFF.

The chain joins TRBV4-2 to TRBJ1-2; unclear D gene. V was shortened by 0 bases and J by 6 bases, with 8 bases between the two germline ends. The CDR3 length is 13 residues. The germline CDR1 and CDR2 sequences are LGHNA and YNFKEQ. For the CDR3, the DNA is TGTGCCAGCAGCCAAGAGGCCCCTAATGGCTACACCTTC. Translated, it gives CASSQEAPNGYTF.

V and J are TRBV6-4 and TRBJ2-3; 9 bases agree with TRBD2. Unmatched junction bases numbered 1, after V lost 3 bases and J lost 3 bases. The CDR3 has 14 amino acids. Germline V gene sequence: CDR1 MRHNA, CDR2 SNTAGT. CDR3: CASSEGLATDTQYF. The CDR3 region has the DNA TGTGCCAGCAGTGAGGGACTAGCAACAGATACGCAGTATTTT.

This clone was recorded once. The chain has TRBV7-9 and TRBJ2-1; TRBD2 matches at 9 bases. The CDR3 has 15 amino acids. The V gene end was trimmed by 4 bases and the J gene end by 5 bases; junction bases not matched to a gene: 6. CDR1 and CDR2 from the germline V gene are SEHNR and FQNEAQ (reference sequence). DNA of the CDR3: TGTGCCAGCAGCTCACCGACTAGCGGAAACAATGAGCAGTTCTTC. This sequence encodes CASSSPTSGNNEQFF.

This sequence joins TRBV28 and TRBJ1-4; D perhaps matches TRBD1 (6 bases). From germline, CDR1 is MDHEN and CDR2 SYDVKM. V lost 3 bases, J lost 8 bases, and 16 bases lay in between. The CDR3 length is 15 residues. The CDR3 protein is CASSLGGGRREKLFF. The CDR3 bases are TGTGCCAGCAGTTTGGGTGGGGGGCGCCGGGAAAAACTGTTTTTT.

The chain joins TRBV11-3 to TRBJ2-1; the D is unclear. The germline V gene encodes CDR1 SGHNT and CDR2 YENEEA. The CDR3 has 15 amino acids. V was clipped by 3 bases and J by 1 base, with 10 bases between them. CDR3 sequence: CASSLALLSYNEQFF. The DNA for the CDR3 is TGTGCCAGCAGCTTGGCGCTCTTGTCCTACAATGAGCAGTTCTTC.

The CDR3 reads CASLGQGNHEQYF. The CDR3 DNA is TGTGCCAGCCTGGGACAGGGAAACCACGAGCAGTACTTC. The J gene is TRBJ2-7, the V gene TRBV7-2; 9 bases are shared with TRBD1. V was clipped by 8 bases and J by 5 bases; unmatched bases: 7. CDR3 length: 13 amino acids. Germline V CDR1 and CDR2: SGHTA, FQGNSA.

The table lists this clone with a few counts. The genes are TRBV7-2 and TRBJ2-1; maybe TRBD1 (6 bases). V lost 4 bases and J lost 8, with 6 bases in between. Per the germline V gene, CDR1 is SGHTA and CDR2 is FQGNSA. The CDR3 is 11 amino acids. The CDR3 loop reads CASSYRDEQFF. The DNA for the CDR3 is TGTGCCAGCAGCTACAGGGATGAGCAGTTCTTC. Complete variable domain (other parts from reference TRBV7-2 and TRBJ2-1): GAGVSQSPSNKVTEKGKDVELRCDPISGHTALYWYRQSLGQGLEFLIYFQGNSAPDKSGLPSDRFSAERTGGSVSTLTIQRTQQEDSAVYLCASSYRDEQFFGPGTRLTVL.